The source of this TCR beta chain is a study of OX40 agonist ivuxolimab in advanced cancers. For the study at large: Eligibility rules accepted prior anti-PD-1, anti-PD-L1 or anti-CTLA-4 therapy, and over 35% had some.

A history of autoimmune disease or systemic immunosuppression excluded patients. TCRdb keeps only in-frame clones here, not all; method: immunoSEQ multiplex PCR. The sample has 90,000 to 120,000 clones, roughly 90% seen once. The sequence was collected from an adult with an advanced solid tumor such as melanoma, head and neck, liver or kidney cancer. The starting material was CD4+ or CD8+ T cells sorted from blood, obtained in a trial of the OX40 agonist ivuxolimab.

The CDR3 coding sequence is TGTGCCCATAGCGGGGAATCCTACGAGCAGTACTTC. This sequence encodes CAHSGESYEQYF. This sequence joins TRBV6-5 and TRBJ2-7; 8 bases are shared with TRBD2. Germline V gene sequence: CDR1 MNHEY, CDR2 SVGAGI. V lost 11 bases and J lost 1; bases outside the gene matches: 4. The CDR3 is 12 residues long.